These 25 T cell receptor beta chains originate from one sample sequenced in a study of T cells in Graves' hyperthyroidism and ophthalmopathy (dated by TCRdb to the late 2010s). Libraries were prepared through multiplex PCR. Instrument on record: Illumina HiSeq 2000. The TCR beta CDR3 regions were amplified from RNA transcripts. The TCR CDR3 was subjected to a first round of RT-PCR using the HTBI primer set and the Qiagen OneStep RT-PCR kit. TCRdb reprocessing: public reads trimmed at Q25 with fastp, clones called with MiXCR, in-frame beta chains kept. Every CDR3 protein is listed once, alongside the most common genes and DNA of its rows. In this sample the table shows around 450,000 distinct CDR3 sequences, about a sixth of which occur a single time. The ten largest clones take up roughly 7.4% of the sample. Sequencing was performed on blood. Receptor source: a woman between 18 and 29 years old with Graves' hyperthyroidism.

This clonotype was observed many times. J is TRBJ2-1 and V is TRBV18, with TRBD2 identical over 8 bases. This CDR3 has 13 residues. V lost 10 bases and J lost 4; bases outside the gene matches: 6. Looked up from germline, CDR1 is KGHSH and CDR2 is LQKENI. In DNA, the CDR3 is TGTGCCACCGGCGGGGGGCCATACAATGAGCAGTTCTTC. Protein: CATGGGPYNEQFF.

CDR3 sequence reads: CASSFLRQGPITYF. The CDR3 bases are TGTGCCAGCAGCTTCCTCCGACAGGGCCCCATCACGTACTTC. The V and J genes are TRBV3-1 and TRBJ2-4; 7 positions agree with TRBD1. The CDR3 runs to 14 residues. The germline V gene has CDR1 LGHDT and CDR2 YNNKEL (reference sequence). With 5 bases clipped from V and 15 bases from J, the junction kept 16 bases outside the gene matches.

This clonotype was seen repeatedly, ten times or more. The chain couples TRBV5-1 to TRBJ1-2; D gene uncertain. Germline assignment: CDR1 SGHRS and CDR2 YFSETQ. The CDR3 length is 13 residues. V gave up 1 base and J gave up 7 bases, with 11 bases separating them. CDR3 region: CASSLSSNGGYTF. For the CDR3, the DNA is TGCGCCAGCAGCTTGTCGTCAAACGGTGGCTACACCTTC.

The table lists this clonotype with many counts. The genes are TRBV30 and TRBJ1-5, with D possibly matching TRBD1 (5 bases). CDR3 size: 12 residues. The V gene lost 0 bases and the J gene lost 8 bases, with 8 bases spanning the gap. Germline lookup yields CDR1 GTSNPN and CDR2 SVGIG (reference sequence). The CDR3 DNA follows: TGTGCCTGGAGTGTACCGGGGGAGCCCCAGCATTTT. The encoded protein is CAWSVPGEPQHF.

This clonotype occurred a few times. The V and J genes are TRBV2 and TRBJ1-4; 8 bases are a match to TRBD1. V gave up 6 bases and J gave up 8 bases; unmatched junction bases: 8. CDR3 length equals 14 residues. CDR1 and CDR2 from the germline V gene are SNHLY and FYNNEI. CDR3 nucleotides: TGTGCCAGCAGAAGAGGAGGGACAGGAGAAAAACTGTTTTTT. This sequence encodes CASRRGGTGEKLFF.

The V gene is TRBV12-3 or TRBV12-4, the J gene TRBJ2-7, with D possibly matching TRBD1 (5 bases). The V end was cut by 5 bases, the J end by 3 bases, with 20 bases between. The CDR3 loop spans 16 amino acids. The CDR3 DNA reads as TGTGCCAGCAGTCTCGAGACCCTCAAGGGGTTCTACGAGCAGTACTTC. It yields the protein CASSLETLKGFYEQYF.

This clonotype was detected only a few times. The genes are TRBV6-1 and TRBJ2-2; D is possibly TRBD1 (6 bases). CDR1 and CDR2 from the germline V gene are MNHNS and SASEGT. The CDR3 covers 12 residues. With 7 bases removed from V and 7 bases from J, the gap between germline ends came to 10 bases. The CDR3 loop is CASTWGLGELFF. The CDR3 nucleotides read TGTGCCAGCACGTGGGGGCTCGGGGAGCTGTTTTTT.

The CDR3 region is CASIRASGVERGRGGRDTQYF. CDR3 bases: TGTGCCAGCATCCGGGCATCCGGGGTAGAGCGGGGGCGGGGGGGCCGAGATACGCAGTATTTT. V usage is TRBV5-6 and J usage is TRBJ2-3; 9 nucleotides match TRBD2. The CDR3 contains 21 residues. V dropped 6 bases and J dropped 5; count of bases not matched to a gene: 28. CDR1 and CDR2 (germline): SGHDT, YYEEEE. The whole variable domain, filled in from reference TRBV5-6 and TRBJ2-3, reads DAGVTQSPTHLIKTRGQQVTLRCSPKSGHDTVSWYQQALGQGPQFIFQYYEEEERQRGNFPDRFSGHQFPNYSSELNVNALLLGDSALYLCASIRASGVERGRGGRDTQYFGPGTRLTVL.

This clonotype occurred a few times. CDR3 sequence: CASSFHRGLGTGELFF. CDR3 coding DNA: TGTGCCAGCAGCTTCCACAGGGGGCTAGGCACCGGGGAGCTGTTTTTT. This sequence joins TRBV9 and TRBJ2-2; 9 bases fit TRBD1. The CDR3 contains 16 residues. V lost 4 bases to trimming and J lost 4 bases; unmatched junction nucleotides: 8. CDR1 and CDR2 (germline): SGDLS, YYNGEE.

This clonotype was seen many times. The V call is TRBV7-8, the J call TRBJ2-3; TRBD2 agrees at 12 bases. Germline loops: CDR1 SGHVS, CDR2 FQNEAQ. The CDR3 extends over 19 amino acids. The ends lost 1 base at V and 0 bases at J; junction bases unmatched: 8. CDR3 sequence (DNA): TGTGCCAGCAGCTTAGAACTAGCGGGGGGACCTATGAGCACAGATACGCAGTATTTT. Its translation is CASSLELAGGPMSTDTQYF.

Only a few counts were recorded for this clonotype. J is TRBJ2-5 and V is TRBV4-1; 7 nucleotides line up with TRBD1. V shed 3 bases and J 4 bases; nucleotides not matched to a gene: 8. CDR1 and CDR2 (germline): MGHRA, YSYEKL. The CDR3 sequence is 15 residues long. Here the CDR3 DNA reads TGCGCCAGCAGCCAGGCGACAGGGCTTGGAGAGACCCAGTACTTC. Protein: CASSQATGLGETQYF.

This clonotype was seen repeatedly, ten times or more. One junction end does not reproduce the germline sequence, and a read error may be involved. The CDR3 coding sequence is TGCGCCAGCAGCTTGGACCGATACACCGGGGAGCTGTTTTTT. Protein: CASSLDRYTGELFF. This chain connects TRBV7-3 to TRBJ2-2; D is unclear. Germline CDR1 reads SGHTA; CDR2 reads FQGTGA. The CDR3 loop spans 14 amino acids.

A single count supports this clonotype. V and J are TRBV19 and TRBJ2-3; tentative D call: TRBD2 (5 bases). Germline V CDR1 and CDR2: LNHDA, SQIVND (reference sequence). The CDR3 loop spans 18 amino acids. V shed 7 bases and J shed 0 bases, with 23 bases lying between them. Here the CDR3 reads CASKMEPRRSGSTDTQYF. CDR3 in DNA: TGTGCCAGTAAGATGGAACCAAGGAGGAGCGGCAGCACAGATACGCAGTATTTT.

This clonotype came up many times. The chain is built from TRBV20-1 and TRBJ2-7; the match to TRBD1 covers 7 bases. Unmatched junction bases numbered 6, after V lost 0 bases and J lost 7 bases. The CDR3 spans 13 residues. Germline CDR1 reads DFQATT; CDR2 reads SNEGSKA (reference sequence). The CDR3 region has the DNA TGCAGTGCTAGAGAACAGGGGCGGAGAGAGCAGTACTTC. Translated, it gives CSAREQGRREQYF.

In this sample, this clonotype turned up many times. This chain links TRBV6-1 with TRBJ2-2; the D gene is possibly TRBD1 (7 bases). From germline, CDR1 is MNHNS and CDR2 SASEGT. The CDR3 sequence is 14 residues long. Trimming left V 11 bases short and J 7 bases short, with 20 bases between. The CDR3 loop is CAPRGQGVVGELFF. The CDR3 bases are TGTGCCCCCCGGGGGCAGGGGGTTGTCGGGGAGCTGTTTTTT.

This clonotype was picked up many times. The chain recombines TRBV5-1 with TRBJ2-1, with a weak D call TRBD1 (6 bases). Germline lookup yields CDR1 SGHRS and CDR2 YFSETQ. V was clipped by 7 bases and J by 0 bases, with 11 bases between them. The CDR3 runs to 14 residues. The CDR3 region has the DNA TGCGCCAGCGGTACAGGGAGCTCCTACAATGAGCAGTTCTTC. The encoded protein is CASGTGSSYNEQFF.

There are many counts of this clonotype. The chain carries TRBV20-1 and TRBJ2-1; 8 nucleotides match TRBD2. V lost 3 bases and J lost 8; bases outside the gene matches: 3. The CDR3 contains 12 residues. Germline-derived CDR1 and CDR2 are DFQATT and SNEGSKA (reference sequence). The CDR3 is CSASTSGDEQFF. CDR3 nucleotide sequence: TGCAGTGCTAGTACTAGCGGCGATGAGCAGTTCTTC.

This clonotype has ten or more counts. This rearrangement joins TRBV27 to TRBJ2-7; 11 bases map to TRBD1. V shed 4 bases and J 5 bases; nucleotides not matched to a gene: 10. The CDR3 loop spans 16 amino acids. Per the germline V gene, CDR1 is MNHEY and CDR2 is SMNVEV (reference sequence). The CDR3 loop reads CASSSWTGGLINEQYF. In DNA form, the CDR3 reads TGTGCCAGCAGTTCCTGGACAGGGGGCTTGATAAACGAGCAGTACTTC.

Only a few counts were recorded for this clonotype. The genes are TRBV4-2 and TRBJ2-7, with TRBD2 matching 8 bases. The CDR3 extends over 16 amino acids. CDR1 and CDR2 from the germline V gene are LGHNA and YNFKEQ. The V segment lost 0 bases and the J segment 3 bases; nucleotides outside the gene matches: 7. DNA of the CDR3: TGTGCCAGCAGCCAAGAGCGCGGACTAGCTATCTACGAGCAGTACTTC. Translated, it gives CASSQERGLAIYEQYF.

This clonotype was recorded many times. The V gene is TRBV6-1, the J gene TRBJ1-2, with D perhaps matching TRBD1 (5 bases). The CDR3 is 14 residues long. V lost 3 bases, J lost 4 bases, and 12 bases lay in between. Germline CDR1 and CDR2: MNHNS and SASEGT. CDR3 loop: CASSEGLLLYGYTF. Here the CDR3 DNA reads TGTGCCAGCAGTGAGGGACTGCTTCTCTATGGCTACACCTTC.

This clonotype occurred many times. The V call is TRBV2, the J call TRBJ2-1, with 7 bases lining up with TRBD2. Germline CDR1 and CDR2: SNHLY and FYNNEI. The junction had 12 bases not matched to a gene; V was cut back by 9 bases and J by 4 bases. CDR3 length equals 15 residues. The CDR3 DNA is TGTGCCAGTTTAAGGTGGCGGGGGAGATACAATGAGCAGTTCTTC. It specifies CASLRWRGRYNEQFF.

This clonotype showed up many times. The chain joins TRBV2 to TRBJ2-1, with 10 positions matching TRBD2. Germline values: CDR1 SNHLY, CDR2 FYNNEI. The CDR3 runs to 15 residues. Trimming cost V 7 bases and J 7 bases; bases outside gene matches: 10. CDR3 loop: CASKSSSGRGNEQFF. In nucleotides, the CDR3 is TGTGCCAGCAAGAGCTCTAGCGGGAGAGGGAATGAGCAGTTCTTC.

This clonotype occurred many times. The chain uses TRBV3-1 and TRBJ1-1; TRBD1 aligns across 8 bases. This CDR3 is 15 amino acids long. The germline gives CDR1 LGHDT, CDR2 YNNKEL (reference sequence). V was clipped by 7 bases and J by 4 bases; unmatched bases: 11. For the CDR3, the DNA is TGTGCCAGCACCTCACAGGGGGGCTTGCGCACTGAAGCTTTCTTT. Translation: CASTSQGGLRTEAFF. The entire variable domain, with the rest obtained from reference TRBV3-1 and TRBJ1-1, is as follows: DTAVSQTPKYLVTQMGNDKSIKCEQNLGHDTMYWYKQDSKKFLKIMFSYNNKELIINETVPNRFSPKSPDKAHLNLHINSLELGDSAVYFCASTSQGGLRTEAFFGQGTRLTVV.

This clonotype was detected many times. The rearrangement uses TRBV7-9 and TRBJ1-4; D gene uncertain. Germline V lookup: CDR1 SEHNR, CDR2 FQNEAQ (reference sequence). The CDR3 has 11 residues. CDR3 protein: CATRADEKLFF. In nucleotides, the CDR3 is TGTGCTACCCGGGCGGATGAAAAACTGTTTTTT.

This rearrangement joins TRBV11-2 to TRBJ2-3, with D perhaps TRBD1 (6 bases). Looked up from germline, CDR1 is SGHAT and CDR2 is FQNNGV. The V gene lost 5 bases and the J gene lost 1 base, with 13 bases spanning the gap. This CDR3 contains 15 residues. The CDR3 region is CASSLRGIGTDTQYF. The CDR3 bases are TGTGCCAGCAGCCTCAGGGGTATAGGCACAGATACGCAGTATTTT.